This is a list of T cell receptor beta chains from one sample in a study of early T cells in non-severe SARS-CoV-2 infection. TCRdb redid the calling of the 5' RACE reads with MiXCR, one entry per CDR3 protein. Of tens of thousands of distinct CDR3 sequences listed, 4% to 5.5% are singletons. The sample was whole blood. The receptors originated from an adult who was a healthcare worker with PCR-confirmed SARS-CoV-2 infection or an uninfected control (not recorded which). Both conserved end residues are part of each CDR3. The order of the fields is clone size, D gene, V gene, J gene, CDR3 DNA, CDR3 protein. The D gene is left open where the match is weak. Not all rows give a size; the values are once, few, many and, for expanded clones, a class.

-	TRBD2	TRBV19	TRBJ2-5	TGTGCCAGTACCACGGGGAGGGCCGAAGAGACCCAGTACTTC	CASTTGRAEETQYF
-	TRBD1	TRBV28	TRBJ1-1	TGTGCCAGCAGTTCAGGGGGTGCGAACACTGAAGCTTTCTTT	CASSSGGANTEAFF
-	-	TRBV4-3	TRBJ1-2	TGCGCCAGCAGCCAGGCCAGTAATGACTCTGGCTACACCTTC	CASSQASNDSGYTF
few	TRBD2	TRBV7-2	TRBJ2-1	TGTGCCAGCAGCTTAGCGGCGGGAGGGGCCTACAATGAGCAGTTCTTC	CASSLAAGGAYNEQFF
many	-	TRBV28	TRBJ1-3	TGTGCCAGCAGCCAACAGTTCTCTGGAAACACCATATATTTT	CASSQQFSGNTIYF
many	-	TRBV18	TRBJ2-1	TGTGCCAGCTCACCACCGATTTTCAATGAGCAGTTCTTC	CASSPPIFNEQFF
-	-	TRBV2	TRBJ2-3	TGTGCCAGCATCCAAGAGACATTTTCAGATACGCAGTATTTT	CASIQETFSDTQYF
many	TRBD1	TRBV6-2/TRBV6-3	TRBJ2-6	TGTGCCAGCACTGACAGGGGTAACTCTGGGGCCAACGTCCTGACTTTC	CASTDRGNSGANVLTF
many	-	TRBV4-1	TRBJ1-2	TGCGCCAGCAGCCAAGACCTGGCTACTAACTATGGCTACACCTTC	CASSQDLATNYGYTF
many	-	TRBV12-3/TRBV12-4	TRBJ2-1	TGTGCCAGCAGTTTAAAGGGGACCTACAATGAGCAGTTCTTC	CASSLKGTYNEQFF
many	TRBD1	TRBV4-3	TRBJ1-3	TGCGCCAGCAGCCAATCCGGGACAGGAGGCTCTGGAAACACCATATATTTT	CASSQSGTGGSGNTIYF
many	-	TRBV11-2	TRBJ2-5	TGTGCCAGCAGCTTAGATCTAGCACGGGAGACCCAGTACTTC	CASSLDLARETQYF
many	-	TRBV11-3	TRBJ1-1	TGTGCCAGCAGCTTAGATGGGAGGGCGCGGACTGAAGCTTTCTTT	CASSLDGRARTEAFF
many	TRBD1	TRBV15	TRBJ1-1	TGTGCCACCAGCGATACAGGGGGGAAGATTTGGATGACTGAAGCTTTCTTT	CATSDTGGKIWMTEAFF
many	-	TRBV28	TRBJ2-2	TGTGCCAGCAGTCCCGGGGCGAGCACCGGGGAGCTGTTTTTT	CASSPGASTGELFF
few	TRBD2	TRBV5-1	TRBJ2-1	TGCGCCAGCAGCCGGGCTTTGGGAGCGGGAGAGGGTGAGCAGTTCTTC	CASSRALGAGEGEQFF
few	-	TRBV7-2	TRBJ2-4	TGTGCCAGCGCCCGTACGGTGTCTCAAAACATTCAGTACTTC	CASARTVSQNIQYF
few	TRBD2	TRBV6-2/TRBV6-3	TRBJ2-7	TGTGCCAGCAGTCGGACTAGCGGTCTTGAGGAGCAGTACTTC	CASSRTSGLEEQYF
many	-	TRBV2	TRBJ2-3	TGTGCCAGCAGTGAACGGGGGGATACGCAGTATTTT	CASSERGDTQYF
-	-	TRBV5-1	TRBJ2-3	TGCGCCAGCAGCAGCGCAGGGACCACAGATACGCAGTATTTT	CASSSAGTTDTQYF
few	-	TRBV18	TRBJ1-6	TGTGCCAGCTCATCAAATCAAAATAATTCACCCCTCCACTTT	CASSSNQNNSPLHF
many	TRBD1	TRBV20-1	TRBJ2-5	TGCAGTGCTAGAGAGGTGTCAGGGACCGACAGGGGCGAGACCCAGTACTTC	CSAREVSGTDRGETQYF
many	-	TRBV6-2/TRBV6-3	TRBJ2-7	TGTGCCAGCAGTTACCTGACCACACACGAGCAGTACTTC	CASSYLTTHEQYF
many	-	TRBV7-9	TRBJ1-1	TGTGCCAGCAGCCCCACCCTCCTCGCCACTGAAGCTTTCTTT	CASSPTLLATEAFF
many	-	TRBV4-3	TRBJ2-2	TGCGCCAGCAGCCAAGTCGCCACGAACACCGGGGAGCTGTTTTTT	CASSQVATNTGELFF
few	-	TRBV4-3	TRBJ2-1	TGCGCCAGCAGCCAAGATTCCCGAAACAATGAGCAGTTCTTC	CASSQDSRNNEQFF
many	-	TRBV4-3	TRBJ2-7	TGCGCCAGCAGCCAAGTTTCAGGGAGGGAGCAGTACTTC	CASSQVSGREQYF
many	-	TRBV7-8	TRBJ1-4	TGTGCCAGCAGTGGGGGACCTAATGAAAAACTGTTTTTT	CASSGGPNEKLFF
many	TRBD2	TRBV7-2	TRBJ2-3	TGTGCCAGCACAGAGCGGGAGTACCTCACAGATACGCAGTATTTT	CASTEREYLTDTQYF
many	-	TRBV11-2	TRBJ1-2	TGTGCCAGCAGCCACAGCTATGGCTACACCTTC	CASSHSYGYTF
many	-	TRBV5-1	TRBJ2-7	TGCGCCAGCAGCTTGGCCGGGACCGGACGAGGCGAGCAGTACTTC	CASSLAGTGRGEQYF
many	TRBD2	TRBV28	TRBJ2-7	TGTGCCAGCAGTCACGGACTAGCGGCCTACGAGCAGTACTTC	CASSHGLAAYEQYF
many	-	TRBV6-2/TRBV6-3	TRBJ2-3	TGTGCCAGCAGTTATAGGCGGAGCACAGATACGCAGTATTTT	CASSYRRSTDTQYF
many	TRBD1	TRBV5-1	TRBJ2-2	TGCGCCAGCAGCTTGGGACAGGGAAGCGGGGAGCTGTTTTTT	CASSLGQGSGELFF
many	-	TRBV29-1	TRBJ2-2	TGCAGCGTTGCCGTCGCGAACACCGGGGAGCTGTTTTTT	CSVAVANTGELFF
-	-	TRBV28	TRBJ2-2	TGTGCCAGCAGCATACGACTTAGGGGGGCCGGCACCGGGGAGCTGTTTTTT	CASSIRLRGAGTGELFF
many	-	TRBV24-1	TRBJ2-3	TGTGCCACCAGTGACCAACAGGCGACTAGCACAGATACGCAGTATTTT	CATSDQQATSTDTQYF
many	-	TRBV6-2/TRBV6-3	TRBJ2-1	TGTGCCAGCAGCGACGTCCGGGACCCCCGTGCCTTC	CASSDVRDPRAF
-	TRBD1	TRBV5-8	TRBJ1-2	TGTGCCAGCAGCTTGGACAGGGGCGCAGGAGGCTACACCTTC	CASSLDRGAGGYTF
many	TRBD1	TRBV5-1	TRBJ2-5	TGCGCCAGCAGCGCGACAGGGGCCAAAGAGACCCAGTACTTC	CASSATGAKETQYF
-	-	TRBV7-9	TRBJ2-1	TGTGCCAGCAGCTTTTCTTATGAGCAGTTCTTC	CASSFSYEQFF
many	-	TRBV7-9	TRBJ1-5	TGTGCCAGCAGCTCCACAGGGAGTTGGGATCAGCCCCAGCATTTT	CASSSTGSWDQPQHF
few	-	TRBV19	TRBJ1-2	TGTGCCAGTAGTACTACAGGGATACCAGCGGGCTACACCTTC	CASSTTGIPAGYTF
few	-	TRBV20-1	TRBJ2-7	TGCAGTGCTCACGGGGGATTTTACGAGCAGTACTTC	CSAHGGFYEQYF
many	TRBD1	TRBV29-1	TRBJ2-7	TGCAGCGTTGACAGGGGGAACTACGAGCAGTACTTC	CSVDRGNYEQYF
-	-	TRBV25-1	TRBJ2-1	TGTGCCAGCCAGAGAGAAGAGACTACTAGTCTGGATTACAATGAGCAGTTCTTC	CASQREETTSLDYNEQFF
many	TRBD1	TRBV12-3/TRBV12-4	TRBJ2-7	TGTGCCAGCAGTTTACAGGGGGCCCCCATTTACGAGCAGTACTTC	CASSLQGAPIYEQYF
-	TRBD2	TRBV5-1	TRBJ2-7	TGCGCCAGCAGCCGTAGCGGGAGTTGGTACGAGCAGTACTTC	CASSRSGSWYEQYF
many	-	TRBV7-8	TRBJ2-7	TGTGCCAGCAGCTTAGTAGGGTACTCCTACGAGCAGTACTTC	CASSLVGYSYEQYF
many	TRBD1	TRBV5-1	TRBJ1-2	TGCGCCAGCAGCTTGGCCAGACAGGGGGACAACTATGGCTACACCTTC	CASSLARQGDNYGYTF
many	-	TRBV25-1	TRBJ2-5	TGTGCCAGCAGTGAAGATCTTAGGACCCAGTACTTC	CASSEDLRTQYF
many	-	TRBV28	TRBJ2-1	TGTGCCAGCAGTTCAGGGGGGTCGGAGCAGTTCTTC	CASSSGGSEQFF
many	-	TRBV6-6	TRBJ1-4	TGTGCCAGCAACGGTGAAAAACTGTTTTTT	CASNGEKLFF